Listed below are T cell receptor beta chains from one sample, sequenced in a study of cytomegalovirus exposure and HLA in healthy donors. Sequencing used immunoSEQ multiplex PCR; TCRdb keeps in-frame clones, though not all of them. The table lists over 150,000 clones, almost 80% of them singletons. The sequenced sample was PBMCs. All receptors derive from a woman between 45 and 60 years old in good health and CMV-seronegative. Both conserved end residues are part of each CDR3. Fields, in order: clone size, J gene, V gene, D gene, CDR3 DNA, CDR3 protein. A D gene is named only where the DNA matches it firmly. Part of the rows lack a size; the others show once, few, many or a class for expanded clones.

clone_size: few; j_call: TRBJ1-3; v_call: TRBV30; d_call: TRBD1; cdr3_nt: TGTGCCTGGGCCTACAGGGGGCGCCTGGGAAACACCATATATTTT; cdr3_aa: CAWAYRGRLGNTIYF
clone_size: .; j_call: TRBJ2-7; v_call: TRBV9; d_call: .; cdr3_nt: TGTGCCAGCAGCGGAGGAGCGGGTAGCTCCTACGAGCAGTACTTC; cdr3_aa: CASSGGAGSSYEQYF
clone_size: .; j_call: TRBJ1-5; v_call: TRBV7-8; d_call: .; cdr3_nt: TGTGCCAGCAGCCCTCTGGGAGTTATAAGCAATCAGCCCCAGCATTTT; cdr3_aa: CASSPLGVISNQPQHF
clone_size: .; j_call: TRBJ2-2; v_call: TRBV14; d_call: .; cdr3_nt: TGTGCCAGCAGCCAAGAAGGGTACTTCCAGGGGTTCCGGGAGCTGTTTTTT; cdr3_aa: CASSQEGYFQGFRELFF
clone_size: .; j_call: TRBJ1-1; v_call: TRBV5-1; d_call: .; cdr3_nt: TGCGCCAGCAGCGTGGGACACAGGACCGCTGAAGCTTTCTTT; cdr3_aa: CASSVGHRTAEAFF
clone_size: .; j_call: TRBJ2-3; v_call: TRBV30; d_call: .; cdr3_nt: TGTGCCTGCTTGACGTTTGAGGGACTGACGCCCGATAGGGATACGCAGTATTTT; cdr3_aa: CACLTFEGLTPDRDTQYF
clone_size: .; j_call: TRBJ2-5; v_call: TRBV6-1; d_call: .; cdr3_nt: TGTGCCAGCAGTGCCAACAGGGGGGGTGGGGAGACCCAGTACTTC; cdr3_aa: CASSANRGGGETQYF
clone_size: .; j_call: TRBJ2-1; v_call: TRBV5-4; d_call: TRBD2; cdr3_nt: TGTGCCAGCAGCAGCCCCTCCGGGACTAGCGGGATTCCTCACCGCAATGAGCAGTTCTTC; cdr3_aa: CASSSPSGTSGIPHRNEQFF
clone_size: .; j_call: TRBJ2-5; v_call: TRBV7-2; d_call: .; cdr3_nt: TGTGCCAGCAGCTTACACGCCCAGGAGACCCAGTACTTC; cdr3_aa: CASSLHAQETQYF
clone_size: .; j_call: TRBJ2-1; v_call: TRBV7-9; d_call: TRBD2; cdr3_nt: TGTGCCAGCAGCTTATTCGGACTAGCGGTCTACAATGAGCAGTTCTTC; cdr3_aa: CASSLFGLAVYNEQFF
clone_size: few; j_call: TRBJ1-1; v_call: TRBV10-3; d_call: .; cdr3_nt: TGTGCCATCAGACAGGCCGACACTGAAGCTTTCTTT; cdr3_aa: CAIRQADTEAFF
clone_size: .; j_call: TRBJ1-1; v_call: TRBV29-1; d_call: TRBD1; cdr3_nt: TGCAGCGGGGGGGGACAGGGGGCCGGGAACACTGAAGCTTTCTTT; cdr3_aa: CSGGGQGAGNTEAFF
clone_size: .; j_call: TRBJ1-2; v_call: TRBV7-2; d_call: .; cdr3_nt: TGTGCCAGCAGTCCAATTCAGGGGAATGGCTACACCTTC; cdr3_aa: CASSPIQGNGYTF
clone_size: .; j_call: TRBJ2-1; v_call: TRBV5-6; d_call: TRBD2; cdr3_nt: TGTGCCAGCAGCTTGGGGCGGGGGGCTTACAATGAGCAGTTCTTC; cdr3_aa: CASSLGRGAYNEQFF
clone_size: .; j_call: TRBJ2-3; v_call: TRBV9; d_call: TRBD1; cdr3_nt: TGTGCCAGCAGCCTAAGTTGGGACAGAAGCACAGATACGCAGTATTTT; cdr3_aa: CASSLSWDRSTDTQYF
clone_size: .; j_call: TRBJ2-2; v_call: TRBV4-2; d_call: TRBD2; cdr3_nt: TGTGCCAGCAGCCAAGTAGCGGGAGGGCCGGTCGGGGAGCTGTTTTTT; cdr3_aa: CASSQVAGGPVGELFF
clone_size: .; j_call: TRBJ1-1; v_call: TRBV19; d_call: .; cdr3_nt: TGTGCCAGTAGCCTCGACAGCCGGAACACTGAAGCTTTCTTT; cdr3_aa: CASSLDSRNTEAFF
clone_size: .; j_call: TRBJ1-6; v_call: TRBV5-5; d_call: .; cdr3_nt: TGTGCCAGCAGCTCACTGATACTTTCTTCACCCCTCCACTTT; cdr3_aa: CASSSLILSSPLHF
clone_size: .; j_call: TRBJ2-1; v_call: TRBV29-1; d_call: .; cdr3_nt: TGCAGCGCCGCATCAAGGAGCTCCTACAATGAGCAGTTCTTC; cdr3_aa: CSAASRSSYNEQFF
clone_size: .; j_call: TRBJ2-1; v_call: TRBV6-4; d_call: TRBD2; cdr3_nt: TGTGCCAGCAGTGAGGCACTAGCGGGATCAAGTGAGCAGTTCTTC; cdr3_aa: CASSEALAGSSEQFF
clone_size: once; j_call: TRBJ2-1; v_call: TRBV15; d_call: TRBD2; cdr3_nt: TGTGCCACCAGCAGGGGGGGGAGCTCCTACAATGAGCAGTTCTTC; cdr3_aa: CATSRGGSSYNEQFF
clone_size: once; j_call: TRBJ2-1; v_call: TRBV6-1; d_call: TRBD2; cdr3_nt: TGTGCCAGCAGTGAAGGGCGGGGGGGTGGTAATGAGCAGTTCTTC; cdr3_aa: CASSEGRGGGNEQFF
clone_size: .; j_call: TRBJ1-6; v_call: TRBV6-4; d_call: .; cdr3_nt: TGTGCCAGCAGTGTCTCGCCAGGGAATTCACCCCTCCACTTT; cdr3_aa: CASSVSPGNSPLHF
clone_size: .; j_call: TRBJ2-3; v_call: TRBV5-4; d_call: .; cdr3_nt: TGTGCCAGCAGCTTGGCAGGGGTGGCAGATACGCAGTATTTT; cdr3_aa: CASSLAGVADTQYF
clone_size: .; j_call: TRBJ1-4; v_call: TRBV9; d_call: .; cdr3_nt: TGTGCCAGCAGCGTCGATGCGACTTATGAAAAACTGTTTTTT; cdr3_aa: CASSVDATYEKLFF
clone_size: .; j_call: TRBJ2-5; v_call: TRBV7-9; d_call: TRBD2; cdr3_nt: TGTGCCAGCAGCTTACGGAGCGGGAGGGCCCTCGAGAAAGAGACCCAGTACTTC; cdr3_aa: CASSLRSGRALEKETQYF
clone_size: .; j_call: TRBJ1-5; v_call: TRBV7-2; d_call: TRBD1; cdr3_nt: TGTGCCAGCAGCTTAGGTGGGACAGGGGTGGTGCAGCCCCAGCATTTT; cdr3_aa: CASSLGGTGVVQPQHF
clone_size: .; j_call: TRBJ2-1; v_call: TRBV15; d_call: .; cdr3_nt: TGTGCCACCAGCAGAGCCAGGGCAGCCTACAATGAGCAGTTCTTC; cdr3_aa: CATSRARAAYNEQFF
clone_size: .; j_call: TRBJ1-1; v_call: TRBV19; d_call: .; cdr3_nt: TGTGCCAGTAGTGCCCCGGACAGGAACACTGAAGCTTTCTTT; cdr3_aa: CASSAPDRNTEAFF
clone_size: .; j_call: TRBJ2-7; v_call: TRBV7-2; d_call: TRBD1; cdr3_nt: TGTGCCAGCAGCTCAGACAGGGGGCGAGTCGAGCAGTACTTC; cdr3_aa: CASSSDRGRVEQYF
clone_size: .; j_call: TRBJ1-2; v_call: TRBV11-2; d_call: .; cdr3_nt: TGTGCCAGCAGCCAAGAGATTAACTATGGCTACACCTTC; cdr3_aa: CASSQEINYGYTF
clone_size: few; j_call: TRBJ1-1; v_call: TRBV5-4; d_call: .; cdr3_nt: TGTGCCAGCAGCTACCCCGGGGGGCAAGCTTTCTTT; cdr3_aa: CASSYPGGQAFF
clone_size: .; j_call: TRBJ2-2; v_call: TRBV19; d_call: .; cdr3_nt: TGTGCCAGTAGTCGGACAGCAAACACCGGGGAGCTGTTTTTT; cdr3_aa: CASSRTANTGELFF
clone_size: .; j_call: TRBJ2-7; v_call: TRBV27; d_call: .; cdr3_nt: TGTGCCAGCAGTCCCCGGTCTCGCGCCAACCCCTACGAGCAGTACTTC; cdr3_aa: CASSPRSRANPYEQYF
clone_size: .; j_call: TRBJ2-1; v_call: TRBV7-2; d_call: .; cdr3_nt: TGTGCCAGCAGCTTAAGGGCCGGGAATAGAGGCTACAATGAGCAGTTCTTC; cdr3_aa: CASSLRAGNRGYNEQFF
clone_size: .; j_call: TRBJ2-7; v_call: TRBV19; d_call: .; cdr3_nt: TGTGCCAGTAGTGTTACAGGGTCGTGGGAGCAGTACTTC; cdr3_aa: CASSVTGSWEQYF
clone_size: .; j_call: TRBJ1-5; v_call: TRBV28; d_call: TRBD1; cdr3_nt: TGTGCCAGCAAACGGACAGGGGGAGGTCAGCCCCAGCATTTT; cdr3_aa: CASKRTGGGQPQHF
clone_size: few; j_call: TRBJ2-6; v_call: TRBV6-5; d_call: .; cdr3_nt: TGTGCCAGCAGACAAGGGGGTACTGGGGCCAACGTCCTGACTTTC; cdr3_aa: CASRQGGTGANVLTF
clone_size: .; j_call: TRBJ1-1; v_call: TRBV5-4; d_call: .; cdr3_nt: TGTGCCAGCAGCTTAGGGAGCTCGAGCACTGAAGCTTTCTTT; cdr3_aa: CASSLGSSSTEAFF
clone_size: .; j_call: TRBJ2-7; v_call: TRBV28; d_call: .; cdr3_nt: TGTGCCAGCAGCCTACCGGGATACGAGCAGTACTTC; cdr3_aa: CASSLPGYEQYF
clone_size: .; j_call: TRBJ1-2; v_call: TRBV6-5; d_call: TRBD1; cdr3_nt: TGTGCCAGCACCCCCGGACAGGGCTATGGCTACACCTTC; cdr3_aa: CASTPGQGYGYTF